The 32 T cell receptor beta chains below all came from one sample that was sequenced in a study of OX40 agonist ivuxolimab in advanced cancers. TCRdb keeps only in-frame clones here, not all; method: immunoSEQ multiplex PCR. The sample carries around 82,000 clones, more than 70% recorded once. Sample: CD4+ or CD8+ T cells sorted from blood, taken in a trial of the OX40 agonist ivuxolimab. Source of these receptors: an adult with an advanced solid tumor such as melanoma, head and neck, liver or kidney cancer.

The rearrangement uses TRBV11-2 and TRBJ1-2; D possibly corresponds to TRBD1 (5 bases). V lost 0 bases and J lost 4, with 12 bases in between. CDR3 length: 15 amino acids. Germline-derived CDR1 and CDR2 are SGHAT and FQNNGV. CDR3 amino acids: CASSLDQGARYGYTF. The CDR3 nucleotides are TGTGCCAGCAGCTTAGATCAAGGGGCCCGCTATGGCTACACCTTC.

The V and J genes are TRBV6-6 and TRBJ1-6, with D unresolved. Germline V gene sequence: CDR1 MNHNY, CDR2 SVGAGI (reference sequence). The CDR3 has 12 amino acids. Between the trimmed V and J ends, which lost 5 bases and 9 bases, there was a span of 8 bases. CDR3 amino acids: CASSTAASPLHF. DNA for the CDR3: TGTGCCAGCAGTACGGCGGCTTCACCCCTCCACTTT.

This clone occurred once. The V gene is TRBV29-1, the J gene TRBJ2-1; 9 bases match TRBD2. Germline CDR1 is SQVTM and CDR2 is ANQGSEA. CDR3 length: 15 residues. The trim removed 1 base at V and 4 bases at J, leaving 5 bases unmatched. The CDR3 loop reads CSVEGSGGLYNEQFF. For the CDR3, the DNA is TGCAGCGTTGAAGGTAGCGGGGGCCTTTACAATGAGCAGTTCTTC.

The J gene is TRBJ2-7, the V gene TRBV11-2; D is possibly TRBD2 (7 bases). The V end lost 2 bases, the J end lost 3 bases, and 14 bases lay between the germline ends. Germline-derived CDR1 and CDR2 are SGHAT and FQNNGV. The length of the CDR3 is 15 residues. The CDR3 nucleotides read TGTGCCAGCAGCTTAAGAGGGGGGGCCCTCTACGAGCAGTACTTC. Translated, it gives CASSLRGGALYEQYF.

V and J are TRBV6-4 and TRBJ1-2; 8 nucleotides match TRBD1. The germline CDR1 and CDR2 sequences are MRHNA and SNTAGT. With 4 bases clipped from V and 7 bases from J, the junction kept 11 bases outside the gene matches. This CDR3 spans 15 amino acids. DNA for the CDR3: TGTGCCAGCAGTGCCTTCGGCCAGGGGGCGAGTGGCTACACCTTC. Amino acids: CASSAFGQGASGYTF.

For the CDR3, the DNA is TGTGCCAGCAGTGAACCGCCGACAGCCCCCTACGAGCAGTACTTC. It specifies CASSEPPTAPYEQYF. The chain links TRBV2 to TRBJ2-7; a weak D match, TRBD1 (5 bases). This CDR3 has 15 amino acids. Germline CDR1 is SNHLY and CDR2 is FYNNEI. V was cut by 2 bases and J by 2 bases, with 13 bases left in between.

The chain carries TRBV7-9 and TRBJ2-1; unclear D gene. V lost 2 bases to trimming and J lost 6 bases, with 23 bases between them. Germline CDR1 and CDR2: SEHNR and FQNEAQ (reference sequence). The CDR3 totals 18 residues. CDR3 protein: CASSLSLRRSGLFNEQFF. The CDR3, as DNA: TGTGCCAGCAGCTTATCTCTCCGCCGTAGTGGGTTATTCAATGAGCAGTTCTTC.

This rearrangement joins TRBV9 to TRBJ2-3; no clear D. Germline CDR1 is SGDLS and CDR2 is YYNGEE. V gave up 0 bases and J gave up 7 bases, with 9 bases separating them. The CDR3 covers 13 residues. The CDR3 reads CASSVAEWNTQYF. CDR3 bases: TGTGCCAGCAGCGTAGCCGAGTGGAATACGCAGTATTTT. Full variable domain (rest looked up from reference TRBV9 and TRBJ2-3): DSGVTQTPKHLITATGQRVTLRCSPRSGDLSVYWYQQSLDQGLQFLIQYYNGEERAKGNILERFSAQQFPDLHSELNLSSLELGDSALYFCASSVAEWNTQYFGPGTRLTVL.

The CDR3 here is CASSPEPQGFGETQYF. CDR3 sequence (DNA): TGCGCCAGCAGCCCAGAACCTCAGGGTTTCGGGGAGACCCAGTACTTC. The chain combines TRBV5-1 with TRBJ2-5; D might be TRBD1 (5 bases). CDR3 length equals 16 residues. Germline V lookup: CDR1 SGHRS, CDR2 YFSETQ. V was trimmed by 4 bases and J by 5 bases, leaving 21 bases between them.

V is TRBV25-1 and J is TRBJ2-2; no clear D gene. V lost 3 bases and J lost 0, with 8 bases in between. Germline assignment: CDR1 MGHDK and CDR2 SYGVNS. This CDR3 spans 15 amino acids. The CDR3 protein is CASSDSQTNTGELFF. CDR3 nucleotide sequence: TGTGCCAGCAGTGACTCACAGACGAACACCGGGGAGCTGTTTTTT.

V is TRBV25-1 and J is TRBJ1-1; D is unresolved. The V end was cut by 7 bases, the J end by 4 bases, with 19 bases between. This CDR3 is built from 15 residues. The germline V gene encodes CDR1 MGHDK and CDR2 SYGVNS. CDR3: CASTLAGRYGTEAFF. CDR3 DNA: TGTGCCAGCACCCTCGCCGGGAGGTACGGCACTGAAGCTTTCTTT.

The V gene is TRBV5-4, the J gene TRBJ1-2; TRBD1 aligns across 9 bases. Germline V CDR1 and CDR2: SGHNT, YYREEE (reference sequence). The CDR3 consists of 15 residues. With 0 bases clipped from V and 4 bases from J, the junction kept 4 bases outside the gene matches. The chain's CDR3 is CASSLDRGLSYGYTF. In DNA form, the CDR3 reads TGTGCCAGCAGCTTGGACAGGGGGCTTAGCTATGGCTACACCTTC.

This clone was seen a handful of times. The chain is built from TRBV7-2 and TRBJ1-6; no firm D call. Trimming pared 5 bases from V and 3 bases from J, leaving 11 bases between. Germline-derived CDR1 and CDR2 are SGHTA and FQGNSA. The CDR3 contains 15 residues. The CDR3 DNA reads TGTGCCAGCAGCCCGGACGGGGTCTATAATTCACCCCTCCACTTT. It is translated as CASSPDGVYNSPLHF.

The chain couples TRBV12-5 to TRBJ2-1; D ambiguous. In germline, CDR1 is LGHNT, CDR2 FRNRAP. This CDR3 region has 11 residues. Trimming pared 8 bases from V and 8 bases from J, leaving 10 bases between. The CDR3 DNA reads as TGTGCTAGTAGTCATCGGGATGAGCAGTTCTTC. Residues: CASSHRDEQFF.

This chain uses TRBV11-2 with TRBJ2-2, with TRBD1 identical over 10 bases. This CDR3 is built from 16 residues. Looked up from germline, CDR1 is SGHAT and CDR2 is FQNNGV. V trimming: 3 bases; J trimming: 3 bases; junction bases outside the gene matches: 4. CDR3 region: CASSFGTGVDTGELFF. The CDR3 nucleotides read TGTGCCAGCAGCTTTGGGACAGGGGTTGACACCGGGGAGCTGTTTTTT.

CDR3 loop: CASSENTLNGYTF. CDR3 in DNA: TGTGCCAGCAGTGAGAACACTCTTAATGGCTACACCTTC. The chain links TRBV6-5 to TRBJ1-2, with D unclear. V lost 5 bases, J lost 6 bases, and 13 bases lay in between. CDR3 length equals 13 residues. Germline CDR1 reads MNHEY; CDR2 reads SVGAGI.

The CDR3 here is CASSVMLGTEAFF. In nucleotides, the CDR3 is TGTGCCAGCAGCGTGATGCTAGGGACAGAAGCTTTCTTT. The rearrangement joins TRBV6-5 to TRBJ1-1; possible D gene TRBD1, 6 bases. In germline, CDR1 is MNHEY, CDR2 SVGAGI. This CDR3 contains 13 residues. V was cut by 6 bases and J by 8 bases, with 16 bases left in between.

The chain recombines TRBV9 with TRBJ1-3; unclear D gene. With 0 bases removed from V and 2 bases from J, the gap between germline ends came to 27 bases. In germline, CDR1 is SGDLS, CDR2 YYNGEE. The CDR3 has 21 residues. Written as DNA, the CDR3 is TGTGCCAGCAGCGTAGCTACCGGGCTCCCATTCCTCTCGGACCCTGGAAACACCATATATTTT. It specifies CASSVATGLPFLSDPGNTIYF.

CDR3 nucleotide sequence: TGTGCCAGCTCACCATCCGGCGGGAAGCCGCTGGAGACCCAGTACTTC. Protein sequence: CASSPSGGKPLETQYF. The V call is TRBV18, the J call TRBJ2-5; tentative D call: TRBD2 (6 bases). Germline CDR1 KGHSH, CDR2 LQKENI. V lost 2 bases and J lost 5, with 18 bases in between. This CDR3 has 16 residues.

The chain employs TRBV2 and TRBJ2-1, with D tentatively TRBD2 (6 bases). CDR1 and CDR2 (germline): SNHLY, FYNNEI. Trimming stripped 6 bases from V and 5 bases from J, with 14 bases between. The CDR3 is 14 residues long. CDR3 sequence reads: CASRRLVVDNEQFF. The CDR3 bases are TGTGCCAGCAGAAGACTAGTGGTTGACAATGAGCAGTTCTTC.

This chain joins TRBV5-1 and TRBJ2-5; TRBD2 aligns across 8 bases. V shed 2 bases and J 1 base; nucleotides not matched to a gene: 4. This CDR3 has 15 residues. CDR1 and CDR2 from the germline V gene are SGHRS and YFSETQ. CDR3: CASSFGLAGQETQYF. The CDR3 nucleotides are TGCGCCAGCAGCTTCGGGCTAGCGGGCCAAGAGACCCAGTACTTC.

The rearrangement links TRBV9 to TRBJ1-4; 10 bases fit TRBD1. The V segment lost 3 bases and the J segment 4 bases; nucleotides outside the gene matches: 3. The CDR3 totals 15 residues. CDR1 is SGDLS, CDR2 YYNGEE, per germline. CDR3 amino acids: CASSGRTGGNEKLFF. The CDR3 DNA is TGTGCCAGCAGCGGAAGGACAGGGGGTAATGAAAAACTGTTTTTT. Full variable domain (rest looked up from reference TRBV9 and TRBJ1-4): DSGVTQTPKHLITATGQRVTLRCSPRSGDLSVYWYQQSLDQGLQFLIQYYNGEERAKGNILERFSAQQFPDLHSELNLSSLELGDSALYFCASSGRTGGNEKLFFGSGTQLSVL.

The chain couples TRBV11-2 to TRBJ2-5; 7 bases align to TRBD2. The ends lost 5 bases at V and 5 bases at J; junction bases unmatched: 8. Germline CDR1 and CDR2: SGHAT and FQNNGV. This CDR3 is 14 amino acids long. This CDR3 is CASSVLAGGETQYF. CDR3 nucleotides: TGTGCCAGCAGCGTATTAGCGGGCGGGGAGACCCAGTACTTC.

This clone was found a few times. The chain carries TRBV5-8 and TRBJ2-7; D is possibly TRBD2 (5 bases). The CDR3 is 14 amino acids. V was cut by 0 bases and J by 2 bases, with 9 bases left in between. CDR1 is SGHTS, CDR2 YDEGEE, per germline. The DNA of the CDR3 is TGTGCCAGCAGCTTGGTTGGACTTACCTACGAGCAGTACTTC. This translates into CASSLVGLTYEQYF.

This chain joins TRBV19 and TRBJ1-1; tentative D call: TRBD1 (5 bases). Germline V gene lookup returns CDR1 LNHDA and CDR2 SQIVND (reference sequence). This CDR3 contains 14 residues. V was trimmed by 4 bases and J by 1 base, leaving 10 bases between them. The CDR3 DNA sequence: TGTGCCAGTAGTACGGGGACGGGGAACACTGAAGCTTTCTTT. Its translation: CASSTGTGNTEAFF.

This clone is a singleton in its sample. The chain links TRBV5-8 to TRBJ1-5; tentative D call: TRBD1 (5 bases). V shed 4 bases and J shed 0 bases, with 17 bases lying between them. CDR1 and CDR2 from the germline V gene are SGHTS and YDEGEE. This CDR3 is built from 17 residues. The CDR3 sequence is CASSQPSLQGSNQPQHF. DNA of the CDR3: TGTGCCAGCAGCCAACCCAGTCTGCAGGGTAGCAATCAGCCCCAGCATTTT.

The rearrangement joins TRBV7-3 to TRBJ1-1; the D gene is possibly TRBD1 (5 bases). Between the trimmed V and J ends, which lost 5 bases and 2 bases, there was a span of 9 bases. Per the germline V gene, CDR1 is SGHTA and CDR2 is FQGTGA. The CDR3 has 13 amino acids. The CDR3 bases are TGTGCCAGCAGCCCCGGGGGAAACACTGAAGCTTTCTTT. This sequence encodes CASSPGGNTEAFF.

The chain couples TRBV12-5 to TRBJ2-1, with D perhaps matching TRBD2 (5 bases). The CDR3 is 13 residues long. Germline V gene data show CDR1 as LGHNT and CDR2 as FRNRAP. Trimming stripped 8 bases from V and 2 bases from J, with 10 bases between. In DNA, the CDR3 is TGTGCTAGTCGGCAGGAGGCCTACAATGAGCAGTTCTTC. This codes for CASRQEAYNEQFF.

The V call is TRBV7-6, the J call TRBJ1-1; 7 bases map to TRBD1. CDR1 and CDR2 (germline): SGHVS, FNYEAQ. The CDR3 has 13 amino acids. Trimming cost V 6 bases and J 4 bases; bases outside gene matches: 5. The CDR3 DNA reads TGTGCCAGCAGTAGACAGGGTGGCACTGAAGCTTTCTTT. Translated: CASSRQGGTEAFF.

The J gene is TRBJ2-1, the V gene TRBV7-3; D is undetermined. Germline V gene lookup returns CDR1 SGHTA and CDR2 FQGTGA. Trimming removed 2 bases from V and 3 bases from J, with 8 bases in between. The CDR3 length is 14 residues. This CDR3 reads CASSLSGHYNEQFF. CDR3 nucleotides: TGTGCCAGCAGCTTATCAGGTCACTACAATGAGCAGTTCTTC.

V gene TRBV5-4 combines with J gene TRBJ1-6; no clear D gene. Trimming took off 4 bases at V and 7 bases at J, with 6 bases between the two ends. The CDR3 sequence is 12 residues long. Germline V CDR1 and CDR2: SGHNT, YYREEE (reference sequence). The CDR3 region is CASSPGNSPLHF. The CDR3 DNA reads as TGTGCCAGCAGCCCCGGGAATTCACCCCTCCACTTT.

This chain connects TRBV25-1 to TRBJ1-1, with unresolved D. Per germline, CDR1 MGHDK and CDR2 SYGVNS. There are 15 residues in the CDR3. The V gene lost 3 bases and the J gene lost 4 bases, with 15 bases spanning the gap. CDR3 in amino acids: CASSDETWVSTEAFF. In nucleotides, the CDR3 is TGTGCCAGCAGTGACGAGACCTGGGTTTCCACTGAAGCTTTCTTT.